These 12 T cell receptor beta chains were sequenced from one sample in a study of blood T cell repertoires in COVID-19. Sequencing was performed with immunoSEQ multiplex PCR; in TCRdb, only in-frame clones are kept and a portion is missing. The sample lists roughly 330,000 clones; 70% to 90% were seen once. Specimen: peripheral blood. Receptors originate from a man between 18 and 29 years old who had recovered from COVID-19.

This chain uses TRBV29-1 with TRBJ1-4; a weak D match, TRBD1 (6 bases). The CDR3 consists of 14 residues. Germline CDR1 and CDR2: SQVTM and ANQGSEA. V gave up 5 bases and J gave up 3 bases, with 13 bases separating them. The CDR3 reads CSVRRTAANEKLFF. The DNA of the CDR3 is TGCAGCGTTCGACGGACAGCGGCTAATGAAAAACTGTTTTTT.

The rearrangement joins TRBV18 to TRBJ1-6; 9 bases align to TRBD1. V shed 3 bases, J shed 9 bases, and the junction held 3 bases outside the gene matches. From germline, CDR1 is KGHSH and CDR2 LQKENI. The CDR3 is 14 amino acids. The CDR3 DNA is TGTGCCAGCTCACCGGGACAGGGTGGTTCACCCCTCCACTTT. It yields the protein CASSPGQGGSPLHF.

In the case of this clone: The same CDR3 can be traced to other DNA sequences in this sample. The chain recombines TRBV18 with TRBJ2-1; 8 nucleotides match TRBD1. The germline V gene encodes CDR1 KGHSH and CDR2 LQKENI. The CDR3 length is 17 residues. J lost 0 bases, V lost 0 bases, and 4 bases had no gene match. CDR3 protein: CASSPPSGGASYNEQFF. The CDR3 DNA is TGTGCCAGCTCACCACCGTCAGGGGGCGCCTCCTACAATGAGCAGTTCTTC.

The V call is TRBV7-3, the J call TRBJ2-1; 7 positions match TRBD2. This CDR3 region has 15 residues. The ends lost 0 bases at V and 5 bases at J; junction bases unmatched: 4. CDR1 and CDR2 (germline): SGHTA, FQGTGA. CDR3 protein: CASSLTPGLDNEQFF. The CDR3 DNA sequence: TGTGCCAGCAGCTTAACGCCCGGACTAGACAATGAGCAGTTCTTC.

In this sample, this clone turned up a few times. This chain's CDR3 is CASSRGRTANEKLFF. The DNA of the CDR3 is TGTGCCAGCAGCCGCGGTAGGACTGCCAATGAAAAACTGTTTTTT. This sequence joins TRBV7-2 and TRBJ1-4, with D uncertain. In germline, CDR1 is SGHTA, CDR2 FQGNSA. This CDR3 has 15 amino acids. The V gene lost 5 bases and the J gene lost 5 bases, with 15 bases spanning the gap. Together with reference TRBV7-2 and TRBJ1-4, the CDR3 gives the full variable domain: GAGVSQSPSNKVTEKGKDVELRCDPISGHTALYWYRQSLGQGLEFLIYFQGNSAPDKSGLPSDRFSAERTGGSVSTLTIQRTQQEDSAVYLCASSRGRTANEKLFFGSGTQLSVL.

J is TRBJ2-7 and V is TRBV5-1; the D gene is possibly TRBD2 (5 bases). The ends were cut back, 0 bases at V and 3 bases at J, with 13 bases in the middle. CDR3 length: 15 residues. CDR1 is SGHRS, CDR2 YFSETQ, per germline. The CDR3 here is CASSLATGSGYEQYF. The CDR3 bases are TGCGCCAGCAGCTTGGCCACGGGGTCGGGCTACGAGCAGTACTTC.

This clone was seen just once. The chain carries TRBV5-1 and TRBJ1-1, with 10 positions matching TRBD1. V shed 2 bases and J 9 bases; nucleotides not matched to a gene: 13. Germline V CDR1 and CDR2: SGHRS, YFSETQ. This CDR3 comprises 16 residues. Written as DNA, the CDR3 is TGCGCCAGCAGCTTAAGACAGGGGGCGCATTCCATGCAAGCTTTCTTT. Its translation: CASSLRQGAHSMQAFF.

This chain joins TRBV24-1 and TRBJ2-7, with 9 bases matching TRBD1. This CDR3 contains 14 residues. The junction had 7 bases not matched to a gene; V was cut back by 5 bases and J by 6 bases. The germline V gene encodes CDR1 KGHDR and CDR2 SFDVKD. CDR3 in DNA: TGTGCCACCAGTGCCGGGACAGGGCTCGGCGAGCAGTACTTC. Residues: CATSAGTGLGEQYF.

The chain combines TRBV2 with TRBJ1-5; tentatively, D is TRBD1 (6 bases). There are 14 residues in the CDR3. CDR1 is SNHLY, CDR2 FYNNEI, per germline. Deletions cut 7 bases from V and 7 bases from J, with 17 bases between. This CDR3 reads CASTYRNQGQPQHF. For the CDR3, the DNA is TGTGCCAGCACTTACAGAAACCAGGGGCAGCCCCAGCATTTT.

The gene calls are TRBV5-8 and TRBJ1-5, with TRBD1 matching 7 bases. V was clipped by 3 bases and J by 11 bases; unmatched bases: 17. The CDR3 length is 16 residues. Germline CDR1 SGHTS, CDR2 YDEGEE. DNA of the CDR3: TGTGCCAGCAGCTCCGGGACAGACGGATTCTCTTTGGCCCAGCATTTT. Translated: CASSSGTDGFSLAQHF.

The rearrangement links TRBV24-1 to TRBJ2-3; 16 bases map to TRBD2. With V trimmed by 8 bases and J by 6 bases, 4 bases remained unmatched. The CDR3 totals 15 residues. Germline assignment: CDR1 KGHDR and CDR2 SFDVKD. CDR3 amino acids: CATIGTSGGADTQYF. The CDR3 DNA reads TGTGCCACCATTGGGACTAGCGGGGGGGCCGATACGCAGTATTTT.

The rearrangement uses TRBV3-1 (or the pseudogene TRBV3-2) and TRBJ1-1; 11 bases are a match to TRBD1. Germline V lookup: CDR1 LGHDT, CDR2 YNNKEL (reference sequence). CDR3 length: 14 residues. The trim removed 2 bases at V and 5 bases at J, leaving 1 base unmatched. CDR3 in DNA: TGTGCCAGCAGCCAAAGGGACAGGGGGACTGAAGCTTTCTTT. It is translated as CASSQRDRGTEAFF.